This TCR beta chain was observed in a study of molecular identifiers for immune sequencing clone quantification. Each CDR3 protein is one row after TCRdb ran MiXCR on the PCR reads. The table has hundreds of thousands of distinct CDR3 sequences, over 20% seen once. The length of the CDR3 is 17 residues. With 3 bases clipped from V and 5 bases from J, the junction kept 13 bases outside the gene matches. In germline, CDR1 is MNHEY, CDR2 SMNVEV (reference sequence). Material: naive CD8+ T cells from blood, with Jurkat cell RNA spiked in. Subset noted: FACS-sorted CD8+CD4-CCR7+CD45RA+ naive T cells. The chain recombines TRBV27 with TRBJ2-5; TRBD1 aligns across 9 bases. This TCR was recovered from a human donor in good health. Some libraries in this study had Jurkat cell RNA spiked in. The CDR3 nucleotides are TGTGCCAGCAGTTTCGGCCGGGGACAGGGATTCTCGGAGACCCAGTACTTC. Amino acid sequence: CASSFGRGQGFSETQYF.